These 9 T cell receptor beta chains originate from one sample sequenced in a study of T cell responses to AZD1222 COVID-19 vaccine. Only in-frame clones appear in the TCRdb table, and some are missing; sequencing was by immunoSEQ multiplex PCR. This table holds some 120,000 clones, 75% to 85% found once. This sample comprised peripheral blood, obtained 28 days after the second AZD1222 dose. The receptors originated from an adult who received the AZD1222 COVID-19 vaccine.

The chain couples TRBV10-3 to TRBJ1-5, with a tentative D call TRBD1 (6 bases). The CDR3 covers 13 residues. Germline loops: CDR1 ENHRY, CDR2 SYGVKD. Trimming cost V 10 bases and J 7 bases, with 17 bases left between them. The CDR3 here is CASTTGQGQPQHF. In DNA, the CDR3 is TGTGCCAGTACAACAGGGCAAGGCCAGCCCCAGCATTTT.

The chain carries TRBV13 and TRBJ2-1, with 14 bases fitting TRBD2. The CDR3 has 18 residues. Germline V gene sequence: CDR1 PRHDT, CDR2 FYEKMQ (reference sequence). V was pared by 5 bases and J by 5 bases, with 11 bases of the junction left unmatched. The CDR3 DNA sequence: TGTGCCAGCAGCATCGGACTAGCGGGGGGTCTATCTAACAATGAGCAGTTCTTC. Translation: CASSIGLAGGLSNNEQFF.

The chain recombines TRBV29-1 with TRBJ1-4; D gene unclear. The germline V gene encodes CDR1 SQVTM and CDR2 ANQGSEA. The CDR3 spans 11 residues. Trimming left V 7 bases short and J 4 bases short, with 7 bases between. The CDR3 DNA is TGCAGCGGGCAGGATAATGAAAAACTGTTTTTT. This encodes CSGQDNEKLFF.

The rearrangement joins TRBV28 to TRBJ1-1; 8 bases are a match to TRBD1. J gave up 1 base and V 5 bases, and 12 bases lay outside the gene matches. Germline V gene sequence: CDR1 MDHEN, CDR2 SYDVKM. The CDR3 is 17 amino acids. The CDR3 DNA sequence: TGTGCCAGCAGTACCCAGGACAGGGCCGGGACGAACACTGAAGCTTTCTTT. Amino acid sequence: CASSTQDRAGTNTEAFF.

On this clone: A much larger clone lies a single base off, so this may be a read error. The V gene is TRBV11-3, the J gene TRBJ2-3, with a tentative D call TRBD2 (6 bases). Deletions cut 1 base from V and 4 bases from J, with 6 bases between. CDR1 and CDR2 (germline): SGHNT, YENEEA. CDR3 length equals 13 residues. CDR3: CASSLGEADTQYF. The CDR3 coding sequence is TGTGCCAGCAGCTTAGGGGAGGCAGATACGCAGTATTTT.

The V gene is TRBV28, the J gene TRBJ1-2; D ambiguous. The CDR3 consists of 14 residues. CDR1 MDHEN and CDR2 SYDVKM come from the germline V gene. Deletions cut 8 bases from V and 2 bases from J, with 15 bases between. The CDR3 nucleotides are TGTGCCAGCTCCGGCCCCCCACCGAACTATGGCTACACCTTC. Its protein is CASSGPPPNYGYTF.

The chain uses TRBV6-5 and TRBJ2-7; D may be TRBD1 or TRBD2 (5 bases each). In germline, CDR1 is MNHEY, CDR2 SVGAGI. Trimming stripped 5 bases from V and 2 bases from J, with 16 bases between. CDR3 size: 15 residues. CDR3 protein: CASSRDGVQTYEQYF. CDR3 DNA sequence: TGTGCCAGCAGTCGGGACGGTGTGCAAACCTACGAGCAGTACTTC.

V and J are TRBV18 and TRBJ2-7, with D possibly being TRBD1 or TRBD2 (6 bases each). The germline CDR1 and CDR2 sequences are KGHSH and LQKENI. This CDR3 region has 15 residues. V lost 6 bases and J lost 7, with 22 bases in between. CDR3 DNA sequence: TGTGCCAGCTCGACAGACTCTTCTCGAGGGGGGGAGCAGTACTTC. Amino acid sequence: CASSTDSSRGGEQYF.

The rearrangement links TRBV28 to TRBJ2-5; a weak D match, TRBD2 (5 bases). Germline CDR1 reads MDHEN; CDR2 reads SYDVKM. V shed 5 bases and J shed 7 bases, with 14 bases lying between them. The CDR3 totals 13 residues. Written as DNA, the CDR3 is TGTGCCAGCAGTACGCCGGAGGATCGGACCCAGTACTTC. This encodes CASSTPEDRTQYF.